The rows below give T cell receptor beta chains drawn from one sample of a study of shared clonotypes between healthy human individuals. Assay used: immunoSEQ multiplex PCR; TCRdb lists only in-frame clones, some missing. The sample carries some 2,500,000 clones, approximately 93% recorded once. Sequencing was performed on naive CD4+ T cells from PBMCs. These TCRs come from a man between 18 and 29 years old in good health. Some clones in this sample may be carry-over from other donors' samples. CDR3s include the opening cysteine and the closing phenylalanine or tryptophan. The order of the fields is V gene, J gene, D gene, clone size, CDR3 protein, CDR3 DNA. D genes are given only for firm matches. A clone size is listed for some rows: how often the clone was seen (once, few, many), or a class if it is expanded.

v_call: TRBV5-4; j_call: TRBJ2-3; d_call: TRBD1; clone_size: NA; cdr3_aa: CASSSQGARDTQYF; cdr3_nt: TGTGCCAGCAGCTCCCAGGGGGCCAGGGATACGCAGTATTTT
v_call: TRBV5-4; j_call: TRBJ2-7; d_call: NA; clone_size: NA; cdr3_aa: CASSQKTSSYEQYF; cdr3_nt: TGTGCCAGCAGCCAAAAGACTAGTTCGTACGAGCAGTACTTC
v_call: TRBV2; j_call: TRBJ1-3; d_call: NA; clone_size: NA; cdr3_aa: CASISGNTIYF; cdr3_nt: TGTGCCAGCATTTCCGGAAACACCATATATTTT
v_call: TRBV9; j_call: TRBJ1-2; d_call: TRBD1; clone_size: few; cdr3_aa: CASSLTTTGNYGYTF; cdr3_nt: TGTGCCAGCAGCCTCACCACGACAGGGAACTATGGCTACACCTTC
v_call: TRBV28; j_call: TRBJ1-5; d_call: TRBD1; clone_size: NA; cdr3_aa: CASSGGTGRNQPQHF; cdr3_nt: TGTGCCAGCAGTGGGGGGACAGGCCGCAATCAGCCCCAGCATTTT
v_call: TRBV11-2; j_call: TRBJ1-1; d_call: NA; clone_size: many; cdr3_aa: CASSLEVDTEAFF; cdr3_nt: TGTGCCAGCAGCTTAGAGGTGGACACTGAAGCTTTCTTT
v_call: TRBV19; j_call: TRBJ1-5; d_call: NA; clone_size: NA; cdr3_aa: CASSIIGGNSNQPQHF; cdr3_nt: TGTGCCAGTAGTATTATCGGGGGGAATAGCAATCAGCCCCAGCATTTT
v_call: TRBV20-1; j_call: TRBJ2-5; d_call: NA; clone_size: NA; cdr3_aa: CSARVGEAQYF; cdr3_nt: TGCAGTGCTAGAGTGGGGGAGGCCCAGTACTTC
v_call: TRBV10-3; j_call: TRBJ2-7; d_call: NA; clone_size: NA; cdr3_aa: CAISSAGYEQYF; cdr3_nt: TGTGCCATCAGTAGTGCAGGCTACGAGCAGTACTTC
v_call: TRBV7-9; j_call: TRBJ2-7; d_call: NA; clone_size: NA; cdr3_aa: CASSPTGSGGQYF; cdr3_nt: TGTGCCAGCAGCCCTACCGGCTCTGGCGGGCAGTACTTC
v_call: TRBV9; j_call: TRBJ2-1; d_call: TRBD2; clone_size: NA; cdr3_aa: CASSVYGRPYNEQFF; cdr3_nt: TGTGCCAGCAGCGTATACGGGAGGCCCTACAATGAGCAGTTCTTC
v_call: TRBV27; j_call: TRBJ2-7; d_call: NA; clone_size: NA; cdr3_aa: CASRNGRGPYEQYF; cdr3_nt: TGTGCCAGCAGAAACGGGAGGGGGCCCTACGAGCAGTACTTC
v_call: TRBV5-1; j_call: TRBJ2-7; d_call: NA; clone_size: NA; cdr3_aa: CASSSDVAYEQYF; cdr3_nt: TGCGCCAGCAGCTCCGACGTGGCCTACGAGCAGTACTTC
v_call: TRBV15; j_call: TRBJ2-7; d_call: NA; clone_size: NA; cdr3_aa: CATSREKPYEQYF; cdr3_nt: TGTGCCACCAGCAGAGAGAAACCTTACGAGCAGTACTTC
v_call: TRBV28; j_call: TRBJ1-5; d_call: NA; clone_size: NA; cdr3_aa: CASMVGGAKYNQPQHF; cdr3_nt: TGTGCCAGCATGGTAGGGGGGGCGAAGTACAATCAGCCCCAGCATTTT
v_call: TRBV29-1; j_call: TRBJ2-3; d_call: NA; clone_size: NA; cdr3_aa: CSVVSGTDTQYF; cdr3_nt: TGCAGCGTTGTGAGTGGCACAGATACGCAGTATTTT
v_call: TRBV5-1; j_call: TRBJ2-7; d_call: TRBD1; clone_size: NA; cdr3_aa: CASSWGQGMDEQYF; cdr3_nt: TGCGCCAGCAGCTGGGGACAGGGCATGGACGAGCAGTACTTC
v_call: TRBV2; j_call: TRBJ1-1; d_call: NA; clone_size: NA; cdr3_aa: CASSRARNTEAFF; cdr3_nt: TGTGCCAGCAGCAGGGCGCGGAACACTGAAGCTTTCTTT
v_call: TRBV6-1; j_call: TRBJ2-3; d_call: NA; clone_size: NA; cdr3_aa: CASTAFDHRVHF; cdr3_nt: TGTGCCAGCACCGCCTTCGACCACCGAGTTCATTTT
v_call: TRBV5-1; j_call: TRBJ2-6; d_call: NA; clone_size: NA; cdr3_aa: CASMLDGNSGANVLTF; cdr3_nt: TGCGCCAGCATGCTCGACGGAAATTCTGGGGCCAACGTCCTGACTTTC
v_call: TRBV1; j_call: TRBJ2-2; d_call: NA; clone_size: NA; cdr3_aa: CTSSQGTCANTGELFF; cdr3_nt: TGCACCAGCAGCCAAGGTACGTGCGCGAACACCGGGGAGCTGTTTTTT
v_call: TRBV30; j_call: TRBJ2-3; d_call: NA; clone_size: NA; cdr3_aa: CAHIGGSGYTQYF; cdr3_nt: TGTGCCCACATTGGGGGGTCCGGATATACGCAGTATTTT
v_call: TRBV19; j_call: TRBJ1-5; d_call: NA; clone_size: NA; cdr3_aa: CASSMWGINQPQHF; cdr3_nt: TGTGCCAGTAGTATGTGGGGGATCAATCAGCCCCAGCATTTT
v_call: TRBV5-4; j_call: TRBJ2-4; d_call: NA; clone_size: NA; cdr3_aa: CASSLLGSQDIQYF; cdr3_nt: TGTGCCAGCAGCTTGTTGGGTAGCCAGGACATTCAGTACTTC
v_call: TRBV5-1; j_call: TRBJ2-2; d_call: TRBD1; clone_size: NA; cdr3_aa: CASSLEGGNTGELFF; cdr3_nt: TGCGCCAGCAGCTTGGAAGGGGGCAACACCGGGGAGCTGTTTTTT
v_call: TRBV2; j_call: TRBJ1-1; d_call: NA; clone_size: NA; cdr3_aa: CASGYLNTEAFF; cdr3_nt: TGTGCCAGCGGCTACTTGAACACTGAAGCTTTCTTT
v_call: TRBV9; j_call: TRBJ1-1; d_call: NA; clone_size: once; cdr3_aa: CASSNTDRPGTEAFF; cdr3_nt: TGTGCCAGCAGCAACACGGACAGACCCGGCACTGAAGCTTTCTTT
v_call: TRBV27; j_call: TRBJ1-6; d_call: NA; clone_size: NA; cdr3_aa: CASSFAPVQGYNSPLHF; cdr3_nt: TGTGCCAGCAGTTTTGCGCCGGTACAGGGTTATAATTCACCCCTCCACTTT
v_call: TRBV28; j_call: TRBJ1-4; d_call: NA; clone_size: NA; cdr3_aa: CASTSPGRGNTEKLFF; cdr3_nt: TGTGCCAGCACCTCACCGGGCAGGGGAAACACTGAAAAACTGTTTTTT
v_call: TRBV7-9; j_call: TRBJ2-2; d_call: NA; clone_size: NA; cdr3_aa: CASRSAGTGTGELFF; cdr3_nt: TGTGCCAGCAGATCGGCGGGAACGGGCACCGGGGAGCTGTTTTTT
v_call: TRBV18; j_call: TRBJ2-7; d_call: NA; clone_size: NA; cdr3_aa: CASSPLDKDTYEQYF; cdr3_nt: TGTGCCAGCTCACCGCTAGACAAAGATACCTACGAGCAGTACTTC
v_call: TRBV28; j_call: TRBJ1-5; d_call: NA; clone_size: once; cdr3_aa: CASRTGLFQPQHF; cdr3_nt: TGTGCCAGCAGAACAGGGTTGTTTCAGCCCCAGCATTTT
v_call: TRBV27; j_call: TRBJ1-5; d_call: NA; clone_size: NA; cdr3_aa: CASSRAGSQPQHF; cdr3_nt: TGTGCCAGCAGCAGGGCAGGTAGTCAGCCCCAGCATTTT
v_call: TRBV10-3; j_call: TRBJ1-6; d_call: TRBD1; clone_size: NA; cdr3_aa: CAISTGQGAKSPLHF; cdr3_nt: TGTGCCATCAGCACGGGACAGGGGGCCAAATCACCCCTCCACTTT
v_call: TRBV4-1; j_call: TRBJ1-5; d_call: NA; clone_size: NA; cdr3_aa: CASSRRGVSATNHSNQPQHF; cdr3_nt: TGCGCCAGCAGCCGGCGAGGAGTCAGTGCCACAAACCATAGCAATCAGCCCCAGCATTTT
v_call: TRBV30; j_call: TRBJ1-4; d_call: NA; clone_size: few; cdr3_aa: CAWSLGGTNEKLFF; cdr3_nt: TGTGCCTGGAGCCTCGGGGGAACTAATGAAAAACTGTTTTTT
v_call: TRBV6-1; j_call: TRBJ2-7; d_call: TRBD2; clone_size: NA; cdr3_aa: CASSLAGYSSYEQYF; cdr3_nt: TGTGCCAGCAGCCTAGCGGGCTATAGCTCCTACGAGCAGTACTTC
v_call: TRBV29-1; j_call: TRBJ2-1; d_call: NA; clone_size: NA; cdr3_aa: CRIDNSQSKNEQFF; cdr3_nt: TGCAGAATAGACAATTCCCAGTCGAAGAATGAGCAGTTCTTC
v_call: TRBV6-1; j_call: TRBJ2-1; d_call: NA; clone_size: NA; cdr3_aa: CASSQAPNEQFF; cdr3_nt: TGTGCCAGCAGTCAAGCCCCCAATGAGCAGTTCTTC
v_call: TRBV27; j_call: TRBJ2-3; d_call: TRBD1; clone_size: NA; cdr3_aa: CASSLQGADRGDTQYF; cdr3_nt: TGTGCCAGCAGTTTACAGGGGGCGGATAGAGGAGATACGCAGTATTTT
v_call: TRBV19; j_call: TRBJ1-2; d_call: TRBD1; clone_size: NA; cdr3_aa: CASSRTGGFKANYGYTF; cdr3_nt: TGTGCCAGTAGTCGGACAGGGGGCTTCAAAGCTAACTATGGCTACACCTTC
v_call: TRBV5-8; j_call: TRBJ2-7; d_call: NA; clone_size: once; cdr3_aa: CASSLYGDPTYEQYF; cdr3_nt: TGTGCCAGCAGCTTGTACGGGGACCCAACCTACGAGCAGTACTTC
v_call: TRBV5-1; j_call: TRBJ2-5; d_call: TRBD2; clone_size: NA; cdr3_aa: CASSRGPTSGEQETQYF; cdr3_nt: TGCGCCAGCAGCCGGGGCCCTACTAGCGGGGAACAAGAGACCCAGTACTTC
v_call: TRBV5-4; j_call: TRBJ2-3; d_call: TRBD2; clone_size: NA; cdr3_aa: CASRQNPLAGEGDTQYF; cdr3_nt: TGTGCCAGCAGACAAAACCCCCTAGCGGGAGAGGGAGATACGCAGTATTTT
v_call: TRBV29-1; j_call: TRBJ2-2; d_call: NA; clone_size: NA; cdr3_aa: CSVENPLVPTGELFF; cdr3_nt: TGCAGCGTTGAGAATCCCCTGGTCCCCACCGGGGAGCTGTTTTTT
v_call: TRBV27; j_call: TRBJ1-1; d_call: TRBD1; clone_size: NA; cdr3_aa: CASSLSTPGQPYTEAFF; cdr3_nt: TGTGCCAGCAGTTTATCCACCCCGGGACAGCCCTACACTGAAGCTTTCTTT
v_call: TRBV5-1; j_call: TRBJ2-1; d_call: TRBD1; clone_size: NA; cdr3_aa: CASSWTRQGAQLAAKNNEQFF; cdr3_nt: TGCGCCAGCAGCTGGACCCGACAGGGGGCGCAACTAGCGGCCAAGAACAATGAGCAGTTCTTC
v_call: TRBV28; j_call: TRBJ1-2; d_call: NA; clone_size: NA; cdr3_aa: CASASGTTYGYTF; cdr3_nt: TGTGCCAGCGCGTCCGGGACAACCTATGGCTACACCTTC
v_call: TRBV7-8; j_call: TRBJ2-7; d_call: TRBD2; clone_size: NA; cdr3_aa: CASSLVVSGSYEQYF; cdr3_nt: TGTGCCAGCAGCTTAGTGGTTAGCGGGAGCTACGAGCAGTACTTC
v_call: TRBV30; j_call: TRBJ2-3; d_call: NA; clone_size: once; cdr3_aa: CAWSPSTDTQYF; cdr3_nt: TGTGCCTGGAGTCCGTCCACAGATACGCAGTATTTT
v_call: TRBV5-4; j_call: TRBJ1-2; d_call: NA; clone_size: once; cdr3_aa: CASTLGRNYGYTF; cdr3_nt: TGTGCCAGCACCCTGGGCAGGAACTATGGCTACACCTTC
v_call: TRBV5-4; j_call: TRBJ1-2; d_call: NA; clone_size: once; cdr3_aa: CASSSGPDYGYTF; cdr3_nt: TGTGCCAGCAGCTCCGGACCGGACTATGGCTACACCTTC
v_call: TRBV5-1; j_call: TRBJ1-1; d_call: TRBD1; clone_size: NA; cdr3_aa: CASSLGQGNMNTEAFF; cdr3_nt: TGCGCCAGCAGCTTGGGACAGGGAAACATGAACACTGAAGCTTTCTTT
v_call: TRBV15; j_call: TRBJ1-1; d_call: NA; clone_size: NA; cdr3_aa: CATSRDLSGRMNTEAFF; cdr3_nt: TGTGCCACCAGCAGAGATCTTTCAGGGCGGATGAACACTGAAGCTTTCTTT
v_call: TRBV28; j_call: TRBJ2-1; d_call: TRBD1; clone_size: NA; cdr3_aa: CASSFRDRGYNEQFF; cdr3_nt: TGTGCCAGCAGTTTCCGGGACAGGGGCTACAATGAGCAGTTCTTC
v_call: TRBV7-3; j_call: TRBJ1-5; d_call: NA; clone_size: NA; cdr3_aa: CASSLGGEKQHF; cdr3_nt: TGTGCCAGCAGCTTAGGAGGTGAAAAGCAGCATTTT